The sequence of this TCR beta chain was determined in a study of blood T cell repertoires in COVID-19. About the research overall: Acute and convalescent COVID-19 samples came from the United States, Italy and Spain. The analysed material was cDNA or gDNA that came from T cells, B-cell-depleted T cells, or PBMCs.

V gave up 4 bases and J gave up 3 bases; unmatched junction bases: 1. CDR3 size: 13 residues. CDR1 SGHTS and CDR2 YDEGEE come from the germline V gene. In the original processing: Amplification of reference gene primers was used by the study to estimate nucleated cell counts. Method: immunoSEQ multiplex PCR; TCRdb's copy keeps in-frame clones and lacks some. V and J calls and clone size are those listed in that table; D and trimming were worked out from the DNA. The sample lists about 140,000 clones; 80% to 90% were seen once. Sequencing was performed on peripheral blood. V is TRBV5-8 and J is TRBJ1-2, with 9 bases fitting TRBD1. The TCR originated in a woman aged 60 to 75 with acute or convalescent COVID-19. CDR3 amino acids: CASSRDRDYGYTF. The CDR3 coding sequence is TGTGCCAGCAGCCGGGACAGGGACTATGGCTACACCTTC.